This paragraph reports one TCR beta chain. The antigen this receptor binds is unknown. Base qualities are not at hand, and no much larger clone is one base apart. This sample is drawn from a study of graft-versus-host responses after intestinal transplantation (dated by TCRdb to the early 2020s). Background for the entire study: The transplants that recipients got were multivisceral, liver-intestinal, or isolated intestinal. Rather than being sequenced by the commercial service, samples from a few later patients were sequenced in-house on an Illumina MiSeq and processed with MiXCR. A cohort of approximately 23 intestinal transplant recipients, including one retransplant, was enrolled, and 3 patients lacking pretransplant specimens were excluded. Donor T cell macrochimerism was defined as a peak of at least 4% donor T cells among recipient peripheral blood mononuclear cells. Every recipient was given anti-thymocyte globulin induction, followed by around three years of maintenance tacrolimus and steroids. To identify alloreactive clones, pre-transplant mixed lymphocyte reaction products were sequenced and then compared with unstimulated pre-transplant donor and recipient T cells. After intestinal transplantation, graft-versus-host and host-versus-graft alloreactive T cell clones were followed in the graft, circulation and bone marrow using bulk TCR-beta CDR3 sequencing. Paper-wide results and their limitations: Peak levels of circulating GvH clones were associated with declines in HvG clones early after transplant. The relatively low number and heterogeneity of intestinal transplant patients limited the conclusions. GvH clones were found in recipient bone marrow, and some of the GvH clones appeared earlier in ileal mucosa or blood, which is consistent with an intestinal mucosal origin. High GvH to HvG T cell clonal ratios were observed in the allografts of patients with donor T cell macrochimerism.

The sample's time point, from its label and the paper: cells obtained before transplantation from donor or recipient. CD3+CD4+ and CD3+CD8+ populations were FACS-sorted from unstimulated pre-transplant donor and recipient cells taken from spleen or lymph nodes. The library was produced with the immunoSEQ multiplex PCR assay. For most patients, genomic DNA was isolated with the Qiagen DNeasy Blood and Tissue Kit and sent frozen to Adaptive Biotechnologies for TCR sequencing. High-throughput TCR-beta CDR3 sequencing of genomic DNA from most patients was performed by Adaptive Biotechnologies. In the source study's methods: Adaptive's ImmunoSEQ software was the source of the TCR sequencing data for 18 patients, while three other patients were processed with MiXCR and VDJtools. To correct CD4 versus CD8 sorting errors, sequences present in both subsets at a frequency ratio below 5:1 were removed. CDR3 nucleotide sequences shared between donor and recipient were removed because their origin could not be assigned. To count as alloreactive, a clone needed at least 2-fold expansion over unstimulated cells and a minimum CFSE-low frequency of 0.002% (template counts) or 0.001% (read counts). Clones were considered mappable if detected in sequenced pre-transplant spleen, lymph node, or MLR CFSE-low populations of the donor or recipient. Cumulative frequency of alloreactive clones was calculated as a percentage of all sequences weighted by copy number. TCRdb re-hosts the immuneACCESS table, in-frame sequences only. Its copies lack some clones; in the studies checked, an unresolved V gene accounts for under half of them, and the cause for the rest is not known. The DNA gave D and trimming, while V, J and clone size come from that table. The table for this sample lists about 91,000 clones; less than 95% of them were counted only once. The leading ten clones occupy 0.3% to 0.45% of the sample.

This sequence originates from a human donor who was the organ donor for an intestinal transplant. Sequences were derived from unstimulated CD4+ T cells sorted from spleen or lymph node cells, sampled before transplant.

The CDR3 region: CASSYGTRAYEQYF. In nucleotides, the sequence is TGTGCCAGCAGTTACGGGACAAGGGCCTACGAGCAGTACTTC. The chain is assembled from TRBV6-6 and TRBJ2-7; D gene: possibly TRBD1, on 6 matching bases. The CDR3 starts with the cysteine, ends with the phenylalanine, and has 14 residues. Solely the CDR3 DNA is kept, with 42 bases framed from the first base. Per the germline V gene (reference sequence), MNHNY is the CDR1 and SVGAGI is the CDR2. V sheds 2 bases and J sheds 2 bases, leaving 10 bases between their ends.